This TCR beta chain derives from a study of cytomegalovirus exposure and HLA in healthy donors. Findings of the study overall: Productive rates of about 90% or about 30% were seen for most TCR beta V segments in an earlier analysis. Accounts indicate the classifier identified cytomegalovirus status with strong specificity and sensitivity.

Remarks on this clone: What it recognizes is unknown.

Regarding donors, all were healthy bone marrow donors. The donors, nominally healthy at sampling, likely had unrecorded immune exposures. The PCR made use of 60 Vbeta and 13 Jbeta primers. TCRdb's copy holds only in-frame clones and misses some; the assay was immunoSEQ multiplex PCR. This table has some 60,000 clones, 75% to 85% appearing once. CDR1 is SGDLS, CDR2 YYNGEE, per germline. This CDR3 comprises 13 residues. V was clipped by 0 bases and J by 3 bases, with 6 bases between them. The sequence derives from a male donor in good health and CMV-seronegative. This chain connects TRBV9 to TRBJ1-1, with D possibly TRBD1 on 6 matching bases. The sequencing input was PBMCs. CDR3 loop: CASSVGQDTEAFF. CDR3 nucleotide sequence: TGTGCCAGCAGCGTAGGACAGGACACTGAAGCTTTCTTT.